These 27 T cell receptor beta chains were sequenced from one sample in a study of blood T cell repertoires in COVID-19 (dated by TCRdb to the early 2020s). The library was obtained by the immunoSEQ multiplex PCR assay. TCRdb took over this immuneACCESS table, retaining in-frame rearrangements with V and J assigned. Such tables are incomplete; in checked studies, under half of the missing clones stem from an unresolved V gene, and the remainder is unexplained. Counted in this sample were about 420,000 clones; around nine tenths of them appeared once. More than 0.7% of the sample is held by the ten biggest clonotypes. The specimen sequenced was peripheral blood. The receptors stem from a man in his late teens or twenties with COVID-19, enrolled during active disease.

This chain joins TRBV7-9 and TRBJ2-2; TRBD1 might be the D (5 bases). In germline, CDR1 is SEHNR, CDR2 FQNEAQ (reference sequence). CDR3 length: 15 amino acids. V was cut by 4 bases and J by 4 bases, with 13 bases left in between. The CDR3 DNA follows: TGTGCCAGCAGCTCACGACAGAAACCCACCGGGGAGCTGTTTTTT. Translated: CASSSRQKPTGELFF.

This clone appeared a single time. The rearrangement uses TRBV6-4 and TRBJ1-2; 9 bases line up with TRBD1. The CDR3 is 14 amino acids. Unmatched junction bases numbered 6, after V lost 2 bases and J lost 8 bases. Germline V gives CDR1 MRHNA, CDR2 SNTAGT. The CDR3 protein is CASSDTRTGDGYTF. The CDR3 DNA sequence: TGTGCCAGCAGTGACACCCGGACAGGGGACGGCTACACCTTC.

The V and J genes are TRBV6-5 and TRBJ1-2, with unresolved D. The V end was cut by 7 bases, the J end by 2 bases, with 14 bases between. The CDR3 is 14 residues long. Germline V gene data show CDR1 as MNHEY and CDR2 as SVGAGI. CDR3 region: CASKKSGGNYGYTF. CDR3 bases: TGTGCCAGCAAGAAGAGCGGAGGAAACTATGGCTACACCTTC.

V usage is TRBV11-2 and J usage is TRBJ2-7; 9 nucleotides match TRBD1. Per germline, CDR1 SGHAT and CDR2 FQNNGV. Trimming cost V 4 bases and J 4 bases; bases outside gene matches: 11. The CDR3 sequence is 16 residues long. CDR3 in DNA: TGTGCCAGCAGCTCACAAGTCACAGGGGGCTGGTACGAGCAGTACTTC. It yields the protein CASSSQVTGGWYEQYF.

The J gene is TRBJ1-4, the V gene TRBV6-4; D not certain. Per the germline V gene, CDR1 is MRHNA and CDR2 is SNTAGT. Deletions cut 2 bases from V and 10 bases from J, with 8 bases between. The CDR3 consists of 12 residues. The DNA of the CDR3 is TGTGCCAGCAGTGACCCGACGGGAAAACTGTTTTTT. Translating it yields CASSDPTGKLFF.

This clone was detected once. This chain uses TRBV27 with TRBJ2-7; 9 bases match TRBD2. The V and J ends lost 6 bases and 0 bases, in that order; junction bases with no gene match: 6. The germline CDR1 and CDR2 sequences are MNHEY and SMNVEV (reference sequence). The CDR3 contains 15 residues. CDR3 amino acids: CASRLRLAASYEQYF. Written as DNA, the CDR3 is TGTGCCAGCAGACTACGACTAGCGGCCTCCTACGAGCAGTACTTC.

In DNA form, the CDR3 reads TGTGCCAGCAGCGGACAGGGGATGGGAAACACCATATATTTT. It encodes CASSGQGMGNTIYF. The rearrangement links TRBV3-1 (or the pseudogene TRBV3-2) to TRBJ1-3; the match to TRBD1 covers 9 bases. The J segment lost 4 bases and the V segment lost 5 bases, leaving 3 bases of the junction unmatched. The CDR3 consists of 14 residues. Germline V gene sequence: CDR1 LGHDT, CDR2 YNNKEL (reference sequence).

This chain joins TRBV27 and TRBJ2-7; D uncertain. This CDR3 is 13 amino acids long. CDR1 is MNHEY, CDR2 SMNVEV, per germline (reference sequence). The V end lost 6 bases, the J end lost 0 bases, and 9 bases lay between the germline ends. CDR3 amino acids: CASSMGSSYEQYF. CDR3 DNA sequence: TGTGCCAGCAGCATGGGCAGCTCCTACGAGCAGTACTTC.

The V and J genes are TRBV2 and TRBJ1-5; D is unclear. Trimming took off 6 bases at V and 3 bases at J, with 6 bases between the two ends. Germline V gene lookup returns CDR1 SNHLY and CDR2 FYNNEI. The CDR3 is 12 amino acids. CDR3 DNA sequence: TGTGCCAGCAGGGGAGACAATCAGCCCCAGCATTTT. This sequence encodes CASRGDNQPQHF.

J is TRBJ1-2 and V is TRBV7-9; TRBD1 agrees at 7 bases. Germline CDR1 and CDR2: SEHNR and FQNEAQ (reference sequence). Germline trimming cut 6 bases from V and 2 bases from J; bases unmatched to any gene: 9. The length of the CDR3 is 15 residues. In nucleotides, the CDR3 is TGTGCCAGCAGTCCTCGACAGGGCTGGAACTATGGCTACACCTTC. As protein: CASSPRQGWNYGYTF.

This sequence joins TRBV7-9 and TRBJ2-5; a possible D gene is TRBD2 (6 bases). The CDR3 is made up of 12 amino acids. The germline V gene has CDR1 SEHNR and CDR2 FQNEAQ (reference sequence). The V and J ends lost 8 bases and 6 bases respectively, with 13 bases between them. CDR3 nucleotides: TGTGCCAGCCGCGGGATGGTGAAGACCCAGTACTTC. This encodes CASRGMVKTQYF.

In its sample, this clone was seen once. The CDR3: CAWSSSSYNEQFF. As DNA, the CDR3 is TGTGCCTGGAGTTCTTCGTCTTACAATGAGCAGTTCTTC. The J gene is TRBJ2-1, the V gene TRBV30; no clear D. V was shortened by 2 bases and J by 4 bases, with 9 bases between the two germline ends. This CDR3 region has 13 residues. Germline CDR1 is GTSNPN and CDR2 is SVGIG (reference sequence).

V gene TRBV12-3 or TRBV12-4 combines with J gene TRBJ2-5; tentatively, D is TRBD2 (5 bases). Deletions cut 7 bases from V and 2 bases from J, with 11 bases between. CDR3 length: 13 residues. The CDR3: CASNREGQETQYF. CDR3 nucleotide sequence: TGTGCCAGCAACCGGGAAGGGCAAGAGACCCAGTACTTC.

The genes are TRBV5-5 and TRBJ1-5; 8 bases are a match to TRBD1. The CDR3 length is 16 residues. Germline-derived CDR1 and CDR2 are SGHKS and YYEKEE (reference sequence). V shed 1 base and J 0 bases; nucleotides not matched to a gene: 3. CDR3: CASSLRQGNSNQPQHF. In DNA form, the CDR3 reads TGTGCCAGCAGCTTGCGACAGGGGAATAGCAATCAGCCCCAGCATTTT.

The rearrangement joins TRBV5-4 to TRBJ2-2, with 8 bases that match TRBD2. This CDR3 has 15 amino acids. Germline V lookup: CDR1 SGHNT, CDR2 YYREEE (reference sequence). The V and J ends lost 4 bases and 1 base, in that order; junction bases with no gene match: 3. CDR3: CASSTLAGNTGELFF. As DNA, the CDR3 is TGTGCCAGCAGCACTCTAGCGGGGAACACCGGGGAGCTGTTTTTT.

The V gene is TRBV19, the J gene TRBJ1-4; D may be TRBD1 (5 bases). Between the trimmed V and J ends, which lost 2 bases and 1 base, there was a span of 5 bases. This CDR3 is built from 14 residues. Germline CDR1 LNHDA, CDR2 SQIVND (reference sequence). CDR3 in amino acids: CASSIQGTNEKLFF. The CDR3 region has the DNA TGTGCCAGTAGTATACAGGGAACTAATGAAAAACTGTTTTTT.

V and J are TRBV12-3 or TRBV12-4 and TRBJ2-7; a possible D gene is TRBD1 (5 bases). The CDR3 runs 12 residues. The V and J ends lost 1 base and 4 bases respectively, with 5 bases between them. This chain's CDR3 is CASSLEGYEQYF. DNA of the CDR3: TGTGCCAGCAGTTTAGAGGGGTACGAGCAGTACTTC.

This rearrangement joins TRBV3-1 (or the pseudogene TRBV3-2) to TRBJ2-5; 9 nucleotides line up with TRBD1. V trimming: 3 bases; J trimming: 2 bases; junction bases outside the gene matches: 4. The CDR3 is made up of 15 amino acids. CDR1 and CDR2 from the germline V gene are LGHDT and YNNKEL (reference sequence). In nucleotides, the CDR3 is TGTGCCAGCAGCCACCCAGGACAGGGGCAAGAGACCCAGTACTTC. This gives the protein CASSHPGQGQETQYF.

The chain combines TRBV21-1 with TRBJ2-1; the listed D gene, TRBD1, was not tested against the DNA. TRBV21-1 is noted as a pseudogene. This CDR3 spans 16 amino acids. CDR3: CASSGGRTGAGEEQFF. The DNA for the CDR3 is TGTGCCAGCAGCGGAGGGAGGACAGGGGCTGGAGAGGAGCAGTTCTTC.

The chain recombines TRBV6-5 with TRBJ1-1, with TRBD1 identical over 10 bases. Germline CDR1 MNHEY, CDR2 SVGAGI. CDR3 length: 15 amino acids. With 2 bases clipped from V and 6 bases from J, the junction kept 6 bases outside the gene matches. In DNA form, the CDR3 reads TGTGCCAGCAGTTACCCCGGGACAGGGGTTGCTGAAGCTTTCTTT. Its translation: CASSYPGTGVAEAFF.

The chain recombines TRBV5-1 with TRBJ1-4, with D perhaps matching TRBD1 (5 bases). The CDR3 spans 15 residues. The germline V gene has CDR1 SGHRS and CDR2 YFSETQ. The ends were cut back, 4 bases at V and 3 bases at J, with 13 bases in the middle. CDR3 in amino acids: CASSPRAGPNEKLFF. The DNA for the CDR3 is TGCGCCAGCAGCCCCCGTGCGGGACCTAATGAAAAACTGTTTTTT.

The chain is built from TRBV5-6 and TRBJ1-5; TRBD1 matches at 10 bases. The CDR3 extends over 15 amino acids. V shed 1 base and J 7 bases; nucleotides not matched to a gene: 5. Germline V lookup: CDR1 SGHDT, CDR2 YYEEEE. In DNA form, the CDR3 reads TGTGCCAGCAGCTTGAGACAGGGGGCGAAGCAGCCCCAGCATTTT. It specifies CASSLRQGAKQPQHF.

This clone was recorded a few times. The chain combines TRBV30 with TRBJ1-2, with TRBD1 matching over 7 bases. The CDR3 spans 12 residues. Germline V gene sequence: CDR1 GTSNPN, CDR2 SVGIG (reference sequence). DNA of the CDR3: TGTGCTTTGCAATTTGGGACAGAAGGCTACACCTTC. Protein product: CALQFGTEGYTF.

This chain links TRBV5-6 with TRBJ2-1; TRBD2 is a possible D gene (5 bases). Per the germline V gene, CDR1 is SGHDT and CDR2 is YYEEEE. The CDR3 extends over 14 amino acids. The V end was cut by 4 bases, the J end by 14 bases, with 22 bases between. The CDR3 coding sequence is TGTGCCAGCAGCCACAGCCTAACTAGTGAGGTGGAGTTCTTC. Residues: CASSHSLTSEVEFF.

This sequence joins TRBV5-1 and TRBJ2-3, with D tentatively TRBD2 (6 bases). Germline V gives CDR1 SGHRS, CDR2 YFSETQ. The CDR3 totals 20 residues. V lost 4 bases and J lost 1, with 28 bases in between. CDR3 coding DNA: TGCGCCAGCAGCCGGGGTACCGGACTACCGGCCGAACCCGGCACAGATACGCAGTATTTT. Translation: CASSRGTGLPAEPGTDTQYF.

The J gene is TRBJ1-5, the V gene TRBV24-1, with 7 positions matching TRBD1. Germline assignment: CDR1 KGHDR and CDR2 SFDVKD. The CDR3 contains 13 residues. V gave up 9 bases and J gave up 6 bases; unmatched junction bases: 7. The CDR3 nucleotides read TGTGCCACCCAACGACAGGGAACTCAGCCCCAGCATTTT. It is translated as CATQRQGTQPQHF.

The chain carries TRBV12-3 or TRBV12-4 and TRBJ2-5; D perhaps matches TRBD2 (6 bases). This CDR3 spans 13 amino acids. Deletions cut 6 bases from V and 4 bases from J, with 12 bases between. The CDR3 nucleotides read TGTGCCAGCAGGGGGACTCTCGCAGAGACCCAGTACTTC. This translates into CASRGTLAETQYF.